This entry is about one T cell receptor beta chain. The antigen is undetermined. These data come from a study of blood T cells in healthy people across ages. Healthy Caucasian individuals from Russia aged roughly 6 to 90 served as donors. Germline loops: CDR1 LGHDT, CDR2 YNNKEL (reference sequence). Trimming removed 1 base from V and 1 base from J, with 11 bases in between. This CDR3 has 15 amino acids. Overall study findings and caveats: Age brought a roughly linear fall in TCR beta diversity measured per million T cells. Long-lived donors exceeded aged donors in naive CD4+ cells and diversity.

It was with a sample-barcoded 5' primer and a J-beta primer mix that a second PCR of roughly 7 to 12 cycles was run. TCRdb re-derived calls from the 5' RACE reads in MiXCR, one entry per CDR3 protein. Of some 670,000 distinct CDR3 sequences in the sample, about 51% are singletons; the top ten hold roughly 14%. The chain combines TRBV3-1 with TRBJ2-7; a possible D gene is TRBD1 (5 bases). The TCR comes from a woman aged 80 or over in good health. Sequencing was done on a sample of blood. CDR3 protein: CASSQGWAGSYEQYF. In DNA form, the CDR3 reads TGTGCCAGCAGCCAAGGATGGGCAGGGTCCTACGAGCAGTACTTC.